These T cell receptor beta chains were read from a single sample in a study of CD8 T cells in Susac syndrome. TCRdb reprocessed the immunoSEQ multiplex PCR reads with MiXCR, giving one entry per CDR3 protein. The table records about 300,000 distinct CDR3 sequences, approximately 90% of them present only once. Sample: CD8+ T cells from PBMCs. These receptor sequences come from a human donor with multiple sclerosis. Each CDR3 is given with its conserved first and last residue. A D gene is named only where the DNA matches it firmly. Some rows mark clone size as missing; the rest say once, few, many or name a class of expanded clone.

DNA	CDR3	V	J	size	D
TGTGCCAGCAGCCGAGGGGGACCGGGGCGCGGCGAGCAGTACTTC	CASSRGGPGRGEQYF	TRBV27	TRBJ2-7	NA	NA
TGTGCCAGCAGGTGGGCCCTTGAGGGGACCCAGTACTTC	CASRWALEGTQYF	TRBV12-3/TRBV12-4	TRBJ2-5	NA	NA
TGCGCCAGCAGCCTCGGCCCCGGAAAGGGAGAAAAACTGTTTTTT	CASSLGPGKGEKLFF	TRBV4-3	TRBJ1-4	NA	NA
TGTGCCAGCAGCGTCGGACAGGTTTACAATGAGCAGTTCTTC	CASSVGQVYNEQFF	TRBV7-2	TRBJ2-1	NA	TRBD1
TGTGCCAGCATGTCTCTCGGGACGGGAGAGGAAGATACGCAGTATTTT	CASMSLGTGEEDTQYF	TRBV11-1	TRBJ2-3	NA	NA
TGCGCCAGCAGTCAATCCGTTTTGGGGAACACTGAAGCTTTCTTT	CASSQSVLGNTEAFF	TRBV23-1	TRBJ1-1	NA	NA
TGTGCCATCAGTGTCTCGACATTTTCCAACGTCCTGACTTTC	CAISVSTFSNVLTF	TRBV10-3	TRBJ2-6	few	NA
TGTGCCAGCAGCTTTACCGGGAGGGGACCTGAAAAACTGTTTTTT	CASSFTGRGPEKLFF	TRBV13	TRBJ1-4	NA	NA
TGTGCCAGCAGTTACTCTCTCGGGCCAAAACCCTACGAGCAGTACTTC	CASSYSLGPKPYEQYF	TRBV6-5	TRBJ2-7	NA	NA
TGTGCCAGCAGCCAAGGCGGGACTATTCGCGGGTCAGGGGCCTACGAGCAGTACTTC	CASSQGGTIRGSGAYEQYF	TRBV4-2	TRBJ2-7	NA	NA
TGCGCCAGCAGCCAAGATGGCAACAGACTTAATGAAAAACTGTTTTTT	CASSQDGNRLNEKLFF	TRBV4-1	TRBJ1-4	NA	NA
TGCAGTGCGGGGGCCCTGGGGGAGCAGTACTTC	CSAGALGEQYF	TRBV20-1	TRBJ2-7	NA	NA
TGTGCCTGGAGTGTACTGCCCGGGATCTACGAGCAGTACTTC	CAWSVLPGIYEQYF	TRBV30	TRBJ2-7	NA	NA
TGTGCCAGCAGCTTACTCGGGACTAGCGGGGGGGCCTCCTACAATGAGCAGTTCTTC	CASSLLGTSGGASYNEQFF	TRBV11-2	TRBJ2-1	NA	TRBD2
TGTGCCACCAGGCACCGCGAGGGGCCGGGGAATGAGCAGTTCTTC	CATRHREGPGNEQFF	TRBV24-1	TRBJ2-1	once	NA
TGTGCCTGGAGTGCCCCCCAGCGGGTATCCTACAATGAGCAGTTCTTC	CAWSAPQRVSYNEQFF	TRBV30	TRBJ2-1	NA	NA
TGTGCCAGCTCCGGGACAGGGGTGGCCTACGAGCAGTACTTC	CASSGTGVAYEQYF	TRBV19	TRBJ2-7	NA	TRBD1
TGCAGCGTTGTGGACCCCTCTAGGGCCAACGTCCTGACTTTC	CSVVDPSRANVLTF	TRBV29-1	TRBJ2-6	NA	NA
TGTGCCAGCAGTGAGCGGCAGTCCGGAAGGGAGACCCAGTACTTC	CASSERQSGRETQYF	TRBV2	TRBJ2-5	NA	NA
TGTGCCAGCAGTGAACAGGGACTAGCGGACGGGGAGCTGTTTTTT	CASSEQGLADGELFF	TRBV2	TRBJ2-2	NA	TRBD2
TGTGCCAGCAATTCCTTTAGCAATCAGCCCCAGCATTTT	CASNSFSNQPQHF	TRBV28	TRBJ1-5	NA	NA
TGTGCCAGCTCCTACACAGGAGAGTCCTACGAGCAGTACTTC	CASSYTGESYEQYF	TRBV7-3	TRBJ2-7	NA	NA
TGTGCCACCAGCAGAGATCCCCGGGACACAGCCTACGAGCAGTACTTC	CATSRDPRDTAYEQYF	TRBV15	TRBJ2-7	NA	NA
TGTGCCAGCAGCCAAGATCGATTCGGTGGGCTACCCCAAGAGACCCAGTACTTC	CASSQDRFGGLPQETQYF	TRBV4-2	TRBJ2-5	NA	NA
TGCAGTGCTAGAGATGATCCAGGACCCGGGGACACTGAAGCTTTCTTT	CSARDDPGPGDTEAFF	TRBV20-1	TRBJ1-1	NA	NA
TGTGCCAGCAGTATGGGGCTAGTCCCCGGGGAGCTGTTTTTT	CASSMGLVPGELFF	TRBV21-1	TRBJ2-2	NA	NA
TGCAGCGCCTACTTGGAGGACAGTCTCTACAATGAGCAGTTCTTC	CSAYLEDSLYNEQFF	TRBV29-1	TRBJ2-1	NA	NA
TGTGCCAGCAGCTTATGGGACAGGGCATCTGGCGAGCAGTACTTC	CASSLWDRASGEQYF	TRBV7-2	TRBJ2-7	once	TRBD1
TGCAGTGCTGCGGGGAGCCCTAACACCGGGGAGCTGTTTTTT	CSAAGSPNTGELFF	TRBV20-1	TRBJ2-2	NA	NA
TGTGCCAGCAGTTACAGGGGGTCTGAAGCTTTCTTT	CASSYRGSEAFF	TRBV7-3	TRBJ1-1	NA	TRBD1
TGTGCCAGCAGACCGGACAGGGCTACCAAAAACATTCAGTACTTC	CASRPDRATKNIQYF	TRBV6-2/TRBV6-3	TRBJ2-4	few	TRBD1
TGTGCCAGCAGCCCCAGGCCGCACAACTCCTACGAGCAGTACTTC	CASSPRPHNSYEQYF	TRBV12-3/TRBV12-4	TRBJ2-7	NA	NA
TGTGCCAGCAGCGGGGGTAGCACAGATACGCAGTATTTT	CASSGGSTDTQYF	TRBV4-3	TRBJ2-3	NA	TRBD2
TGCAGCGTTGAGGGTGTAACGGGACTCCAGACAGATACGCAGTATTTT	CSVEGVTGLQTDTQYF	TRBV29-1	TRBJ2-3	once	NA
TGTGCCAGCAGTTTTATCCGACCCCTCCAATACTTC	CASSFIRPLQYF	TRBV12-3/TRBV12-4	TRBJ2-5	NA	NA
TGTGCCAGCAGCGTAAGCCCAATCGGCAATGAGCAGTTCTTC	CASSVSPIGNEQFF	TRBV9	TRBJ2-1	NA	NA
TGTGCCAGCAGTTTAGGAGGTGGTAGAAAGACCCAGTACTTC	CASSLGGGRKTQYF	TRBV12-3/TRBV12-4	TRBJ2-5	NA	NA
TGTGCCAGCAGTACCAGCGGGGGGACCGGGGAGCTGTTTTTT	CASSTSGGTGELFF	TRBV28	TRBJ2-2	NA	TRBD2
TGTGCCAGCAGCCAAACCCCCATCGGACAGCAAGAAGAGACCCAGTACTTC	CASSQTPIGQQEETQYF	TRBV11-3	TRBJ2-5	NA	NA
TGTGCCAGCAGCCCCTGGGGACAGGGAAAAAACATTCAGTACTTC	CASSPWGQGKNIQYF	TRBV13	TRBJ2-4	NA	TRBD1
TGTGCCAGCAGCGTAGCTTCCGGGACAGGGCTAGAGACCCAGTACTTC	CASSVASGTGLETQYF	TRBV9	TRBJ2-5	NA	TRBD1
TGTGCCATCTCGGGGGGAGTGGAGGAGCAGTACTTC	CAISGGVEEQYF	TRBV10-3	TRBJ2-7	few	TRBD2
TGTGCCAGCAGTTCGCCCCGGCGGGGTTTGAATGGCTACACCTTC	CASSSPRRGLNGYTF	TRBV27	TRBJ1-2	NA	NA
TGCGCCAGCAGCCGGGGGACAGGCCTACTCGGATGGAACACTGAAGCTTTCTTT	CASSRGTGLLGWNTEAFF	TRBV5-1	TRBJ1-1	once	TRBD1